This T cell receptor (beta chain) was captured in a study of control samples from healthy donors and cancer patients. Deletions cut 3 bases from V and 7 bases from J, with 10 bases between. Per the germline V gene, CDR1 is SGHTA and CDR2 is FQGNSA. The CDR3 extends over 13 amino acids. Sequencing used immunoSEQ multiplex PCR; TCRdb keeps in-frame clones, though not all of them. In the table there are 150,000 or so clones, 93% of which are singletons. The TCR was taken from a man aged 18 to 30 in good health. The sample consisted of blood. V gene TRBV7-2 combines with J gene TRBJ1-5; D is ambiguous. The chain's CDR3 is CASSLEGWQPQHF. CDR3 nucleotide sequence: TGTGCCAGCAGCTTGGAGGGCTGGCAGCCCCAGCATTTT.